The next 13 T cell receptor beta chains were all read from a single sample in a study of blood T cell repertoires in COVID-19 (dated by TCRdb to the early 2020s). Library prep was done by the immunoSEQ multiplex PCR assay. Not all clones reach the TCRdb copy of this immuneACCESS table, which keeps in-frame sequences only. Checked studies attribute under half of the gap to unresolved V genes and leave the rest unexplained. This sample gives around 80,000 clones in total; about 70% of them show up just once. Clones ranked in the top ten supply around 5.8% of the sample. Input material: peripheral blood. These receptors were obtained from a man aged 45-60 years with active or convalescent COVID-19.

The rearrangement links TRBV6-1 to TRBJ1-2, with TRBD1 identical over 9 bases. In germline, CDR1 is MNHNS, CDR2 SASEGT. The CDR3 spans 16 residues. Losses at the gene ends were 3 bases for V and 1 base for J; bases not matched to a gene: 6. CDR3 DNA sequence: TGTGCCAGCAGTGAGCTAGGACAGGGGAGTAACTATGGCTACACCTTC. Its protein is CASSELGQGSNYGYTF.

V usage is TRBV7-9 and J usage is TRBJ1-2, with 8 nucleotides matching TRBD1. The germline gives CDR1 SEHNR, CDR2 FQNEAQ (reference sequence). The CDR3 loop spans 17 amino acids. The V segment lost 5 bases and the J segment 4 bases; nucleotides outside the gene matches: 15. This chain's CDR3 is CASSPHPGTGGFYGYTF. The CDR3 DNA is TGTGCCAGCAGCCCACATCCCGGGACAGGAGGTTTCTATGGCTACACCTTC.

This chain connects TRBV6-5 to TRBJ2-7; D might be TRBD2 (7 bases). The germline V gene has CDR1 MNHEY and CDR2 SVGAGI. This CDR3 region has 15 residues. V gave up 8 bases and J gave up 3 bases, with 20 bases separating them. In DNA, the CDR3 is TGTGCCAGCGGCCATGGGGGGGGCGCTAACTACGAGCAGTACTTC. The encoded protein is CASGHGGGANYEQYF.

The chain is built from TRBV27 and TRBJ2-5; TRBD1 aligns across 7 bases. After removal of 8 bases from V and 5 bases from J, the junction contained 14 bases not matched to a gene. Germline V gene lookup returns CDR1 MNHEY and CDR2 SMNVEV (reference sequence). This CDR3 comprises 15 residues. CDR3 DNA: TGTGCCAGCGGAGAACTTCCGGGACAGCCGGAGACCCAGTACTTC. It encodes CASGELPGQPETQYF.

The rearrangement links TRBV9 to TRBJ2-1, with 7 nucleotides matching TRBD2. CDR3 length equals 15 residues. V lost 4 bases to trimming and J lost 7 bases; unmatched junction nucleotides: 11. The germline gives CDR1 SGDLS, CDR2 YYNGEE. The CDR3 spells CASSLGTILINEQFF. CDR3 coding DNA: TGTGCCAGCAGCCTAGGGACTATACTGATAAATGAGCAGTTCTTC.

The gene calls are TRBV19 and TRBJ1-2; D is uncertain. The CDR3 runs 12 residues. The germline gives CDR1 LNHDA, CDR2 SQIVND (reference sequence). The germline V and J ends were trimmed by 5 bases and 8 bases, with 12 bases remaining between them. Here the CDR3 reads CASSHITGGYTF. The DNA of the CDR3 is TGTGCCAGTAGTCATATTACCGGGGGCTACACCTTC.

This clone was seen more than once but under ten times. The rearrangement uses TRBV24-1 and TRBJ2-3; TRBD2 agrees at 9 bases. CDR3 length equals 13 residues. Losses at the gene ends were 3 bases for V and 8 bases for J; bases not matched to a gene: 2. Germline V lookup: CDR1 KGHDR, CDR2 SFDVKD. The CDR3 protein is CATSDLAGSTQYF. CDR3 in DNA: TGTGCCACCAGTGATCTAGCGGGGAGTACGCAGTATTTT.

The chain combines TRBV11-2 with TRBJ2-7, with 9 bases fitting TRBD2. CDR3 length equals 17 residues. V shed 0 bases and J 0 bases; nucleotides not matched to a gene: 6. CDR1 is SGHAT and CDR2 is FQNNGV in the germline V gene. The CDR3 is CASSLETAGGSSYEQYF. CDR3 DNA sequence: TGTGCCAGCAGCTTAGAGACTGCGGGGGGGAGCTCCTACGAGCAGTACTTC.

This clone appeared a single time. The chain carries TRBV6-2 or TRBV6-3 and TRBJ1-1, with D possibly TRBD1 on 6 matching bases. V shed 5 bases and J shed 1 base, with 14 bases lying between them. The germline V gene encodes CDR1 MNHEY and CDR2 SVGEGT. The CDR3 spans 15 residues. The chain's CDR3 is CASSPPQGRNTEAFF. Written as DNA, the CDR3 is TGTGCCAGCAGTCCCCCCCAGGGGCGGAACACTGAAGCTTTCTTT.

The chain couples TRBV6-5 to TRBJ1-2; 7 nucleotides align to TRBD1. This CDR3 has 13 residues. The trim removed 6 bases at V and 4 bases at J, leaving 5 bases unmatched. Germline lookup yields CDR1 MNHEY and CDR2 SVGAGI. The DNA for the CDR3 is TGTGCCAGCAGATCGACAGGGCCCTATGGCTACACCTTC. Translating gives CASRSTGPYGYTF.

The gene calls are TRBV18 and TRBJ2-5, with 8 nucleotides matching TRBD2. Germline CDR1 is KGHSH and CDR2 is LQKENI. This CDR3 has 15 residues. The V gene end was trimmed by 2 bases and the J gene end by 2 bases; junction bases not matched to a gene: 4. CDR3 region: CASSPGASGQETQYF. In DNA form, the CDR3 reads TGTGCCAGCTCACCAGGGGCTAGCGGGCAAGAGACCCAGTACTTC.

This chain uses TRBV7-6 with TRBJ1-3, with 7 bases lining up with TRBD1. The CDR3 runs to 18 residues. V lost 8 bases to trimming and J lost 0 bases; unmatched junction nucleotides: 16. Germline CDR1 reads SGHVS; CDR2 reads FNYEAQ. The CDR3 DNA reads as TGTGCCAGCCCCCCTCCGGGACAGCTGATACCCTCTGGAAACACCATATATTTT. It yields the protein CASPPPGQLIPSGNTIYF.

The DNA of the CDR3 is TGTGCCAGCAGGGGGACAGGGAAAAACATTCAGTACTTC. Residues: CASRGTGKNIQYF. The chain links TRBV6-5 to TRBJ2-4, with 9 positions matching TRBD1. Germline V gene sequence: CDR1 MNHEY, CDR2 SVGAGI. The CDR3 runs 13 residues. V gave up 6 bases and J gave up 4 bases; unmatched junction bases: 1.